This TCR beta chain emerged from a study of T cells in Graves' hyperthyroidism and ophthalmopathy. This CDR3 is built from 13 residues. CDR1 is SGHTA, CDR2 FQGNSA, per germline. The germline V and J ends were trimmed by 5 bases and 7 bases, with 12 bases remaining between them. It was considered stable Graves' hyperthyroidism when ophthalmopathy did not progress within 18 months. PBMCs were collected from an approximately 9.3 ml volume of fresh peripheral blood. RNA transcripts gave rise to amplified TCR beta CDR3 regions. A set of HTBI primers served as the primers for a first-round RT-PCR of the TCR CDR3. Via MiXCR, TCRdb re-called the multiplex PCR reads, giving one row per CDR3 protein. The table shows about 200,000 distinct CDR3 sequences, with about 16% occurring only once. This clonotype was recorded at least ten times.

The source of this sequence is a man aged 40-55 years with Graves' hyperthyroidism. The chain uses TRBV7-2 and TRBJ1-5; D unresolved. The sample consisted of blood. DNA of the CDR3: TGTGCCAGCAGCCTCCAGGCGGGGCAGCCCCAGCATTTT. It is translated as CASSLQAGQPQHF.